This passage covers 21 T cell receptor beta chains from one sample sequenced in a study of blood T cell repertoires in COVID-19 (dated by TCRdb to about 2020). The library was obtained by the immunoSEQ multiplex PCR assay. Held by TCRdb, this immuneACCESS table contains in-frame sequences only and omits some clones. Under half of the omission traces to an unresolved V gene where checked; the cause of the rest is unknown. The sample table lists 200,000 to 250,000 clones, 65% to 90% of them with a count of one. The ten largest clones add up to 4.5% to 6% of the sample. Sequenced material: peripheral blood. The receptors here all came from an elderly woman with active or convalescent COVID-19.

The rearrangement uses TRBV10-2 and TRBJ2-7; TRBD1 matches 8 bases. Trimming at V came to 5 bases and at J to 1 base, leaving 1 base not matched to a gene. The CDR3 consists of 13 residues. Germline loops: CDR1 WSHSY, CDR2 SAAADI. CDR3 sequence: CASSTGGSYEQYF. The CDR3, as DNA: TGCGCCAGCAGTACAGGGGGTTCCTACGAGCAGTACTTC.

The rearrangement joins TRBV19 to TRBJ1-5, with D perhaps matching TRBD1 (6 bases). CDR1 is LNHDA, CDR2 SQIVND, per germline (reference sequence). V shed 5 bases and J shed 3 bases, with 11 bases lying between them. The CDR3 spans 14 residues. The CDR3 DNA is TGTGCCAGTAGTGTCGGGACAACCAATCAGCCCCAGCATTTT. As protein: CASSVGTTNQPQHF.

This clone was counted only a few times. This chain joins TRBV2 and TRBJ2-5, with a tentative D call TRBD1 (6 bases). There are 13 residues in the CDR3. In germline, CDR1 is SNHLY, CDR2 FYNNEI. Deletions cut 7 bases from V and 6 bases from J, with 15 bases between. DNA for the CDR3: TGTGCCAGCACCTCGGCCAGGGGAAAGACCCAGTACTTC. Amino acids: CASTSARGKTQYF.

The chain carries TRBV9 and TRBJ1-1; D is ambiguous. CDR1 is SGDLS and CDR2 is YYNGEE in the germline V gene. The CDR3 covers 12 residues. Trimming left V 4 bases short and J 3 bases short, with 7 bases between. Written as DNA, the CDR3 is TGTGCCAGCAGCTCTCCCGACACTGAAGCTTTCTTT. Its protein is CASSSPDTEAFF. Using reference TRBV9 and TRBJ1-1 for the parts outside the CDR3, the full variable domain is DSGVTQTPKHLITATGQRVTLRCSPRSGDLSVYWYQQSLDQGLQFLIQYYNGEERAKGNILERFSAQQFPDLHSELNLSSLELGDSALYFCASSSPDTEAFFGQGTRLTVV.

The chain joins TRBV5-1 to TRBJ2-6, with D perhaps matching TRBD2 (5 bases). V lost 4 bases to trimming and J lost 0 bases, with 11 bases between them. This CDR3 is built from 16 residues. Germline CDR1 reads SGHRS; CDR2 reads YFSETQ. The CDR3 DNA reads TGCGCCAGCAGCCTGGACGGAGGCTCTGGGGCCAACGTCCTGACTTTC. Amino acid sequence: CASSLDGGSGANVLTF.

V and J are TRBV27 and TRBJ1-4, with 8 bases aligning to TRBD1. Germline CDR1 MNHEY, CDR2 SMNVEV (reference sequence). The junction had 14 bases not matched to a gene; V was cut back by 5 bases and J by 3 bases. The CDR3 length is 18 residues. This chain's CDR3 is CASSLSGTGMTANEKLFF. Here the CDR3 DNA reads TGTGCCAGCAGTCTCTCCGGGACAGGAATGACTGCTAATGAAAAACTGTTTTTT.

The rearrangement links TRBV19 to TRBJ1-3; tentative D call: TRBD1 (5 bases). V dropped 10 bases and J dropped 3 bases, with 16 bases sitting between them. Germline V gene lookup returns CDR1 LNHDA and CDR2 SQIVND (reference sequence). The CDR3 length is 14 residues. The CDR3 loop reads CATKIDSVGNTIYF. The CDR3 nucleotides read TGTGCCACCAAGATCGACAGTGTTGGAAACACCATATATTTT.

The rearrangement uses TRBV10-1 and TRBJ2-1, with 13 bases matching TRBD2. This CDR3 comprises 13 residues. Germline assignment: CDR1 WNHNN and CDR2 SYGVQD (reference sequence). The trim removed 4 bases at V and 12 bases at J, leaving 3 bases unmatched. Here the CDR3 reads CASSAGLAGRQFF. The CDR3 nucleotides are TGCGCCAGCAGTGCGGGACTAGCGGGACGGCAGTTCTTC.

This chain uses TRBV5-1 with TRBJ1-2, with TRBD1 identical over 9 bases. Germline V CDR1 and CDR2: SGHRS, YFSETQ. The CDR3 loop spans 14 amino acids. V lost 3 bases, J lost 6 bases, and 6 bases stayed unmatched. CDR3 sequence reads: CASSSITGGDGYTF. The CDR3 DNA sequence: TGCGCCAGCAGCTCCATAACAGGGGGCGATGGCTACACCTTC.

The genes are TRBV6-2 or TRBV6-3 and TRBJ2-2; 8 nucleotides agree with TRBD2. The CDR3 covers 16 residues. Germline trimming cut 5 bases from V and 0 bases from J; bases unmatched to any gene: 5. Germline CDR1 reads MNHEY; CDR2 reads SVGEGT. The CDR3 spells CASSLLAGANTGELFF. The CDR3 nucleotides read TGTGCCAGCAGTCTCCTAGCGGGTGCGAACACCGGGGAGCTGTTTTTT.

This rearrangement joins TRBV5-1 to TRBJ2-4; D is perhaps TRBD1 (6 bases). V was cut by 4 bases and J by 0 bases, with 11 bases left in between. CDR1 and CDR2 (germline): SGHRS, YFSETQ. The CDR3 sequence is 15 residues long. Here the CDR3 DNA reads TGCGCCAGCAGCCGGACAGAGCTAGCCAAAAACATTCAGTACTTC. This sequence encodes CASSRTELAKNIQYF.

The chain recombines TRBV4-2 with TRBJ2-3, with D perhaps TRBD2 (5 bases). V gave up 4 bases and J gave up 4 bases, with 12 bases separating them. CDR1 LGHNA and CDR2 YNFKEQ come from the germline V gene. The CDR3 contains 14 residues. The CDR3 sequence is CASSPEAESDTQYF. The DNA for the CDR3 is TGTGCCAGCAGCCCCGAAGCGGAGTCAGATACGCAGTATTTT.

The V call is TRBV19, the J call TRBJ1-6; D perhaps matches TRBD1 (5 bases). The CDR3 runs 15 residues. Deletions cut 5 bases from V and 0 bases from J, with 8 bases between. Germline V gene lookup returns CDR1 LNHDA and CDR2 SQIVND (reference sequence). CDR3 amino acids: CASSYRSSYNSPLHF. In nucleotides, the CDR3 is TGTGCCAGTAGTTACAGGAGCTCCTATAATTCACCCCTCCACTTT.

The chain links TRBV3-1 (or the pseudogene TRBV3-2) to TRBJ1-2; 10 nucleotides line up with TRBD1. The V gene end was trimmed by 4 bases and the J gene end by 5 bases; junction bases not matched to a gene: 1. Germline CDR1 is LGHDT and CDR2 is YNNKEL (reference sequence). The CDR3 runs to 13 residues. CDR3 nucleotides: TGTGCCAGCAGCCCGGGACAGGGGTATGGCTACACCTTC. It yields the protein CASSPGQGYGYTF.

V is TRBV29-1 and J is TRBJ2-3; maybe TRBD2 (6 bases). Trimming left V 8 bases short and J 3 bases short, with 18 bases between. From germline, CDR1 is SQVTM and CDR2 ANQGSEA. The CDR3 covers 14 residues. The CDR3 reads CSSLRGGETDTQYF. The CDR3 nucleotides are TGCAGCTCGCTGCGGGGCGGGGAGACAGATACGCAGTATTTT.

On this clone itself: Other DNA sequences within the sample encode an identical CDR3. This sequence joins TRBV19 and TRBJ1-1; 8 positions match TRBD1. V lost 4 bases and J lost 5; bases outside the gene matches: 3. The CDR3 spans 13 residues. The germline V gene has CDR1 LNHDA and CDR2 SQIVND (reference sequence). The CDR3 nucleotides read TGTGCCAGTAGTACCACAGGGGGGACTGAAGCTTTCTTT. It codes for CASSTTGGTEAFF.

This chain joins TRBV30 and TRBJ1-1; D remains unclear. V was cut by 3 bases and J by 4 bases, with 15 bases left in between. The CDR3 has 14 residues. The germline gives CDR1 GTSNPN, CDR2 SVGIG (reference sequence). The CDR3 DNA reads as TGTGCCTGGAGGGGTCTCGGGGTTGGCACTGAAGCTTTCTTT. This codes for CAWRGLGVGTEAFF.

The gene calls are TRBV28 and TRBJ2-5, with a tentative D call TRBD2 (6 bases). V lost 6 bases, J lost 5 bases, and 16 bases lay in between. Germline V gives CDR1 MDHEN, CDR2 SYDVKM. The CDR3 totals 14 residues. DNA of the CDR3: TGTGCCAGCAGGCGGCTGGGGGGTAGGGAGACCCAGTACTTC. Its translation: CASRRLGGRETQYF.

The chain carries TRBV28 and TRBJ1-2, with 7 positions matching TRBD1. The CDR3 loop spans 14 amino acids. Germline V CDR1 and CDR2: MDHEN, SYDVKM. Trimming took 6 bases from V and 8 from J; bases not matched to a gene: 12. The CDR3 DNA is TGTGCCAGCAGCCTGGGACAGTCTCACCTCGGCTACACCTTC. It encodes CASSLGQSHLGYTF.

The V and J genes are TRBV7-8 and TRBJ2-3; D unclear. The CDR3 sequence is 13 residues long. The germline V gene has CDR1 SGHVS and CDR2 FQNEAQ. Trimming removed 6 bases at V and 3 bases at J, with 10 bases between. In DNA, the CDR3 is TGTGCCAGCAGTTTAATGCGGACAGATACGCAGTATTTT. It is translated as CASSLMRTDTQYF.

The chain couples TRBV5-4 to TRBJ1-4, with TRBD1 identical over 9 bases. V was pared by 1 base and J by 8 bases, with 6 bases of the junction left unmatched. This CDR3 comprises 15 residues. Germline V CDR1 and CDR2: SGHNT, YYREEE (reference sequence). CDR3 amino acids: CASSLKGQGGEKLFF. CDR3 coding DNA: TGTGCCAGCAGCTTGAAGGGACAGGGAGGAGAAAAACTGTTTTTT.